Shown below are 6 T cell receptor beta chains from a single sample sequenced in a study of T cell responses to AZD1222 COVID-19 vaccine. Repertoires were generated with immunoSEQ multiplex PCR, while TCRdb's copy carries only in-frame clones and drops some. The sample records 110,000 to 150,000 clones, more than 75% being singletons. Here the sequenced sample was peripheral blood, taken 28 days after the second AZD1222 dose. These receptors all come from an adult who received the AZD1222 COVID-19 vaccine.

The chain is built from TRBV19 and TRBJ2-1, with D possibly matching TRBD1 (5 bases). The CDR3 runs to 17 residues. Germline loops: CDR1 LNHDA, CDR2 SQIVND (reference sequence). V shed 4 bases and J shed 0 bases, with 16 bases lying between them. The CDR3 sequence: CASSTNLGASSYNEQFF. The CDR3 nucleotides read TGTGCCAGTAGTACCAACCTTGGGGCCAGCTCCTACAATGAGCAGTTCTTC. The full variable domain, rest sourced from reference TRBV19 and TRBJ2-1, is DGGITQSPKYLFRKEGQNVTLSCEQNLNHDAMYWYRQDPGQGLRLIYYSQIVNDFQKGDIAEGYSVSREKKESFPLTVTSAQKNPTAFYLCASSTNLGASSYNEQFFGPGTRLTVL.

The DNA of the CDR3 is TGTGCCAGCAGTGAAGGGACAGGGGTCTATGGCTACACCTTC. Protein sequence: CASSEGTGVYGYTF. V gene TRBV6-1 combines with J gene TRBJ1-2; 9 bases line up with TRBD1. Per the germline V gene, CDR1 is MNHNS and CDR2 is SASEGT. This CDR3 has 14 residues. Trimming at V came to 1 base and at J to 4 bases, leaving 1 base not matched to a gene.

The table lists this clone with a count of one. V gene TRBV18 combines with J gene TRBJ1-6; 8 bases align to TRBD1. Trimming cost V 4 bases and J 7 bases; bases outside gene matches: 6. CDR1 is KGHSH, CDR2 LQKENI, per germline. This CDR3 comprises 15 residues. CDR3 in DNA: TGTGCCAGCTCACTCGGACAGGGCGGGAATTCACCCCTCCACTTT. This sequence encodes CASSLGQGGNSPLHF.

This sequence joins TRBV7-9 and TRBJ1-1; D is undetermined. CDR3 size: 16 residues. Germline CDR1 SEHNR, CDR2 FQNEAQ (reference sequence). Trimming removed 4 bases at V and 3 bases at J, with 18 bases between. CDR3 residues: CASSSISSEWDTEAFF. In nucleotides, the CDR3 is TGTGCCAGCAGCTCTATATCTTCTGAGTGGGACACTGAAGCTTTCTTT.

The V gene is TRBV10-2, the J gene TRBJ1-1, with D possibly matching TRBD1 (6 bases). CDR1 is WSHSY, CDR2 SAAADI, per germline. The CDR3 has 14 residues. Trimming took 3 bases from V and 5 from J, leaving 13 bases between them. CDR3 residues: CASSDRGKWTEAFF. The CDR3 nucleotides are TGCGCCAGCAGTGACAGGGGTAAGTGGACTGAAGCTTTCTTT.

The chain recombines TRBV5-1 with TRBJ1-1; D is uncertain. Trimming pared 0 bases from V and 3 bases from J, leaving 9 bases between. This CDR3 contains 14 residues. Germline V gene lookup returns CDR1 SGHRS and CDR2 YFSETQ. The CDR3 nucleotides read TGCGCCAGCAGCTTGGGTTCGGTGCACACTGAAGCTTTCTTT. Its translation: CASSLGSVHTEAFF. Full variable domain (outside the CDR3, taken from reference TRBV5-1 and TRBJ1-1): KAGVTQTPRYLIKTRGQQVTLSCSPISGHRSVSWYQQTPGQGLQFLFEYFSETQRNKGNFPGRFSGRQFSNSRSEMNVSTLELGDSALYLCASSLGSVHTEAFFGQGTRLTVV.